This passage covers 10 T cell receptor beta chains from one sample sequenced in a study of human T cells and chemical hapten exposure. MiXCR, applied by TCRdb to the RACE reads, yields one record per CDR3 protein. The sample holds tens of thousands of distinct CDR3 sequences, approximately 10% seen once. Described time point: patch test 3, about 24 weeks after DPC sensitization. Treatment in this sample: therapeutic diphenylcyclopropenone sensitization with weekly scalp DPC. The sample was whole blood, taken in connection with sensitization to the hapten diphenylcyclopropenone (DPC). The receptors were gathered from a woman between 50 and 59 years old with alopecia areata. Some clones in this sample may be carry-over from other donors' samples.

This chain connects TRBV6-5 to TRBJ1-1; 10 nucleotides agree with TRBD1. Trimming at V came to 6 bases and at J to 2 bases, leaving 9 bases not matched to a gene. CDR1 and CDR2 (germline): MNHEY, SVGAGI. The CDR3 covers 16 residues. Written as DNA, the CDR3 is TGTGCCAGCAGACTTGGACAGGGGGGGACCAACACTGAAGCTTTCTTT. It yields the protein CASRLGQGGTNTEAFF.

Many counts were recorded for this clonotype. The chain uses TRBV5-4 and TRBJ1-4, with D possibly matching TRBD1 (6 bases). Trimming cost V 4 bases and J 4 bases, with 20 bases left between them. Germline CDR1 is SGHNT and CDR2 is YYREEE (reference sequence). The CDR3 is 17 amino acids. CDR3 sequence: CASSRFPQGRINEKLFF. Written as DNA, the CDR3 is TGTGCCAGCAGCCGCTTCCCCCAGGGGCGGATTAATGAAAAACTGTTTTTT. Variable domain in full (rest from reference TRBV5-4 and TRBJ1-4): ETGVTQSPTHLIKTRGQQVTLRCSSQSGHNTVSWYQQALGQGPQFIFQYYREEENGRGNFPPRFSGLQFPNYSSELNVNALELDDSALYLCASSRFPQGRINEKLFFGSGTQLSVL.

The DNA for the CDR3 is TGTGCCAGCAGCCCCCGTTGGGGGGATCCTAGCACAGATACGCAGTATTTT. This codes for CASSPRWGDPSTDTQYF. The chain couples TRBV7-2 to TRBJ2-3; tentative D call: TRBD2 (6 bases). The CDR3 consists of 17 residues. The V gene's germline CDR1 is SGHTA and CDR2 FQGNSA. V was shortened by 5 bases and J by 0 bases, with 18 bases between the two germline ends.

V is TRBV6-5 and J is TRBJ2-3; D is unresolved. The CDR3 is 16 residues long. The germline V gene encodes CDR1 MNHEY and CDR2 SVGAGI. Trimming removed 0 bases from V and 4 bases from J, with 14 bases in between. DNA for the CDR3: TGTGCCAGCAGTTACTCGGGCCGGGTTCTACCAGATACGCAGTATTTT. This codes for CASSYSGRVLPDTQYF.

A word on this clonotype: A junction boundary mismatches the germline segment, possibly from a read error. The chain employs TRBV19 and TRBJ2-6; D is possibly TRBD1 (5 bases). Germline V gene sequence: CDR1 LNHDA, CDR2 SQIVND (reference sequence). This CDR3 spans 17 amino acids. CDR3 amino acids: CASSIWGLLSGTNVLTF. The CDR3 DNA sequence: TGTGCCAGTAGTATTTGGGGCTTACTCTCTGGGACCAACGTCCTGACTTTC.

A word on this clonotype: No conserved phenylalanine or tryptophan ends this CDR3, so it is likely a read error. The gene calls are TRBV28 and TRBJ1-5; a possible D gene is TRBD1 (5 bases). Deletions cut 1 base from V and 3 bases from J, with 13 bases between. This CDR3 is 16 amino acids long. The germline V gene has CDR1 MDHEN and CDR2 SYDVKM. Here the CDR3 DNA reads TGTGCCAGCAGTTTATTGGGGGGAGCAGACAATCAGCCCCAGCATCTT. Its protein is CASSLLGGADNQPQHL.

The rearrangement links TRBV2 to TRBJ2-3, with D possibly matching TRBD2 (6 bases). The CDR3 extends over 14 amino acids. CDR1 SNHLY and CDR2 FYNNEI come from the germline V gene. Trimming removed 4 bases from V and 3 bases from J, with 11 bases in between. As DNA, the CDR3 is TGTGCCAGCAGTGTATTCGCGGGGACAGATACGCAGTATTTT. This translates into CASSVFAGTDTQYF.

This clonotype was recorded a few times. The rearrangement joins TRBV7-9 to TRBJ2-3; D gene ambiguous. Per the germline V gene, CDR1 is SEHNR and CDR2 is FQNEAQ (reference sequence). The V end lost 7 bases, the J end lost 6 bases, and 11 bases lay between the germline ends. The CDR3 extends over 12 amino acids. CDR3 sequence: CASTPGGDTQYF. The DNA for the CDR3 is TGTGCCAGCACCCCCGGCGGTGATACGCAGTATTTT.

The rearrangement links TRBV5-1 to TRBJ2-5; D unclear. Looked up from germline, CDR1 is SGHRS and CDR2 is YFSETQ. The CDR3 has 15 amino acids. V was pared by 0 bases and J by 1 base, with 10 bases between. CDR3 residues: CASSLDPSPQETQYF. DNA for the CDR3: TGCGCCAGCAGCTTGGATCCGTCACCCCAAGAGACCCAGTACTTC.

The chain uses TRBV5-1 and TRBJ2-7; the D gene is possibly TRBD1 (6 bases). CDR1 and CDR2 from the germline V gene are SGHRS and YFSETQ. This CDR3 is 14 amino acids long. V was trimmed by 0 bases and J by 3 bases, leaving 10 bases between them. The CDR3 region is CASSLETGYYEQYF. The CDR3 nucleotides read TGCGCCAGCAGCTTGGAGACAGGATACTACGAGCAGTACTTC. The full variable domain, in which reference TRBV5-1 and TRBJ2-7 provide the parts outside the CDR3, is KAGVTQTPRYLIKTRGQQVTLSCSPISGHRSVSWYQQTPGQGLQFLFEYFSETQRNKGNFPGRFSGRQFSNSRSEMNVSTLELGDSALYLCASSLETGYYEQYFGPGTRLTVT.